This T cell receptor (beta chain) was captured in a study of T cell responses to AZD1222 COVID-19 vaccine. Study details: Pooled samples include second doses given at about 4 or 12 weeks. Study-wide points: Spike-specific TCR repertoires showed rising breadth and depth after two AZD1222 doses.

J gave up 2 bases and V 0 bases, and 2 bases lay outside the gene matches. Germline values: CDR1 MNHEY, CDR2 SVGAGI. This CDR3 contains 15 residues. Assay used: immunoSEQ multiplex PCR; TCRdb lists only in-frame clones, some missing. The sample carries 55,000 to 80,000 clones, roughly 70% recorded once. Turning to this clone: No antigen is known for it.

Source: peripheral blood, taken on day 0 of AZD1222 vaccination. The sequence came from an adult in good health. The chain joins TRBV6-5 to TRBJ2-3; 7 bases match TRBD2. CDR3 in DNA: TGTGCCAGCAGTTACTCCCTAGCGGCCACAGATACGCAGTATTTT. Its protein is CASSYSLAATDTQYF.